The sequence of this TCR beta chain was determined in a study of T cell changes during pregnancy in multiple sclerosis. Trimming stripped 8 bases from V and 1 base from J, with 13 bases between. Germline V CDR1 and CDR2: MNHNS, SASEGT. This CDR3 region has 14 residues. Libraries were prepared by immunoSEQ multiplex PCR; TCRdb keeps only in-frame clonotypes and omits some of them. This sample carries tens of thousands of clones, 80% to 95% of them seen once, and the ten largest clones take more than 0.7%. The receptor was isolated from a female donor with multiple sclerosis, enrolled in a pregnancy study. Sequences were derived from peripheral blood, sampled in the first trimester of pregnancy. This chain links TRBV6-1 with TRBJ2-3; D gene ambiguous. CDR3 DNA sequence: TGTGCCAGCCTACTCGGGTACCGCACAGATACGCAGTATTTT. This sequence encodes CASLLGYRTDTQYF.